A single sample is the source of the 3 T cell receptor beta chains below, sequenced in a study of tumor-infiltrating lymphocytes in primary liver carcinoma. Starting material of roughly 550 ng total RNA yielded TCR beta cDNA via a constant-region primer. Investigators got TCR beta libraries out of three nested multiplex PCR rounds, done with slightly modified ARM-PCR. Rounds one and two of PCR, each of around 11 cycles, were primed with TRBV1-TRBV30 forward primers and a C-beta reverse primer. TCRdb reprocessed the multiplex PCR reads via MiXCR and lists one record per CDR3 protein. The top ten clones hold under 8.5% of a sample with approximately 330,000 distinct CDR3 sequences, less than 65% of them seen once. Germline DNA was also extracted, while the blood RNA originated from unsorted whole blood. Sequencing was done on a sample of peripheral blood. These TCRs come from a man aged 40-49 years with primary liver carcinoma and hepatitis B virus infection.

Turning to this clonotype: This may be a read error, as it is one base from a much larger clone. The CDR3 sequence is CASSPDRSYGHTF. CDR3 bases: TGTGCCAGCAGTCCGGACAGAAGCTATGGCCACACCTTC. The rearrangement uses TRBV6-2 or TRBV6-3 and TRBJ1-2, with D possibly TRBD1 on 6 matching bases. This CDR3 contains 13 residues. CDR1 and CDR2 from the germline V gene are MNHEY and SVGEGT.

Comment on this clonotype: The CDR3 does not close with the conserved phenylalanine or tryptophan, likely indicating a read error. J is TRBJ1-1 and V is TRBV11-1; TRBD1 is a possible D gene (5 bases). The CDR3 runs to 15 residues. CDR1 is SGHAT and CDR2 is FQDESV in the germline V gene (reference sequence). CDR3 residues: CASSKFQGPNTEAFL. For the CDR3, the DNA is TGCGCCAGCAGCAAATTTCAGGGTCCGAACACTGAAGCTTTCCTT.

The chain employs TRBV7-6 and TRBJ1-2; D ambiguous. From germline, CDR1 is SGHVS and CDR2 FNYEAQ. Deletions cut 5 bases from V and 1 base from J, with 11 bases between. The CDR3 covers 14 residues. The CDR3: CASSPRIDNYGYTF. The CDR3 bases are TGTGCCAGCAGCCCAAGGATAGATAACTATGGCTACACCTTC.